A single sample is the source of the 28 T cell receptor beta chains below, sequenced in a study of T-cell reconstitution after alpha-beta-depleted transplantation in children. The TCRbeta library incorporated unique molecular identifiers. MiXCR, applied by TCRdb to the PCR reads, yields one record per CDR3 protein. The sample contains around 400,000 distinct CDR3 sequences, around 20% of which appear only once. The source material was PBMCs from the stem cell graft donor, sampled from the stem cell graft. The source of these receptors is a human donor who donated a stem cell graft to a child with acute myeloid leukemia.

This rearrangement joins TRBV6-1 to TRBJ2-7; D ambiguous. In germline, CDR1 is MNHNS, CDR2 SASEGT. Trimming removed 1 base at V and 2 bases at J, with 6 bases between. The CDR3 spans 13 residues. CDR3 residues: CASSEVMAYEQYF. For the CDR3, the DNA is TGTGCCAGCAGTGAAGTCATGGCCTACGAGCAGTACTTC.

Ten or more counts support this clonotype. This chain connects TRBV9 to TRBJ2-1, with TRBD2 as a possible D gene (6 bases). CDR1 and CDR2 (germline): SGDLS, YYNGEE. Trimming left V 3 bases short and J 2 bases short, with 6 bases between. The CDR3 contains 13 residues. CDR3 protein: CASSASAYNEQFF. The CDR3 DNA reads TGTGCCAGCAGCGCTAGCGCCTACAATGAGCAGTTCTTC. Together with reference TRBV9 and TRBJ2-1, the CDR3 gives the full variable domain: DSGVTQTPKHLITATGQRVTLRCSPRSGDLSVYWYQQSLDQGLQFLIQYYNGEERAKGNILERFSAQQFPDLHSELNLSSLELGDSALYFCASSASAYNEQFFGPGTRLTVL.

This chain uses TRBV12-3 or TRBV12-4 with TRBJ2-7; D is possibly TRBD2 (5 bases). The CDR3 length is 13 residues. The V and J ends lost 4 bases and 8 bases respectively, with 15 bases between them. The DNA for the CDR3 is TGTGCCAGCAGTTCTAGCCGGGGTTACAAGCAGTACTTC. Translating gives CASSSSRGYKQYF.

This clonotype has at least ten counts. The V and J genes are TRBV28 and TRBJ2-7; perhaps TRBD1 as D (5 bases). The CDR3 has 14 amino acids. The V and J ends lost 2 bases and 1 base respectively, with 9 bases between them. Germline lookup yields CDR1 MDHEN and CDR2 SYDVKM. The CDR3 DNA sequence: TGTGCCAGCAGTTTAGATGACAGTTCCTACGAGCAGTACTTC. This codes for CASSLDDSSYEQYF.

The chain recombines TRBV6-5 with TRBJ1-4; TRBD1 agrees at 8 bases. Trimming at V came to 4 bases and at J to 5 bases, leaving 3 bases not matched to a gene. The germline CDR1 and CDR2 sequences are MNHEY and SVGAGI. The CDR3 totals 14 residues. Here the CDR3 reads CASSLDRANEKLFF. The CDR3 DNA is TGTGCCAGCAGTTTGGACAGGGCCAATGAAAAACTGTTTTTT.

This clonotype has only a few counts. The chain combines TRBV4-1 with TRBJ2-7; TRBD2 aligns across 11 bases. With V trimmed by 3 bases and J by 3 bases, 7 bases remained unmatched. Germline CDR1 is MGHRA and CDR2 is YSYEKL. The length of the CDR3 is 16 residues. In DNA form, the CDR3 reads TGCGCCAGCAGCCACTATAGCGGGAGGGCTCTCTACGAGCAGTACTTC. Translation: CASSHYSGRALYEQYF.

The chain is built from TRBV20-1 and TRBJ2-5; 9 nucleotides line up with TRBD2. V shed 0 bases and J 5 bases; nucleotides not matched to a gene: 13. Germline CDR1 is DFQATT and CDR2 is SNEGSKA (reference sequence). The CDR3 length is 17 residues. CDR3 amino acids: CSARDRRSGSVRETQYF. For the CDR3, the DNA is TGCAGTGCTAGAGATAGACGTAGCGGGAGTGTCCGGGAGACCCAGTACTTC.

In its sample, this clonotype was seen a few times. The chain recombines TRBV29-1 with TRBJ1-1; D not resolved. Germline V CDR1 and CDR2: SQVTM, ANQGSEA. The V and J ends lost 6 bases and 1 base respectively, with 12 bases between them. CDR3 length equals 13 residues. The CDR3 DNA sequence: TGCAGCGTCCTAGGGCAATCGAACACTGAAGCTTTCTTT. It yields the protein CSVLGQSNTEAFF.

There are many counts of this clonotype. This CDR3 is CASSEGQIYGYTF. CDR3 in DNA: TGTGCCAGCAGTGAAGGCCAAATCTATGGCTACACCTTC. V is TRBV6-1 and J is TRBJ1-2; D remains unclear. This CDR3 region has 13 residues. Looked up from germline, CDR1 is MNHNS and CDR2 is SASEGT. V lost 1 base to trimming and J lost 4 bases, with 7 bases between them.

The chain uses TRBV12-3 or TRBV12-4 and TRBJ1-5, with D unresolved. This CDR3 is built from 13 residues. V shed 3 bases and J shed 6 bases, with 9 bases lying between them. The CDR3 loop is CASSLEVSQPQHF. The DNA for the CDR3 is TGTGCCAGCAGTTTGGAGGTCAGTCAGCCCCAGCATTTT.

CDR3: CAAGTSATGELFF. CDR3 nucleotides: TGTGCCGCAGGGACTAGCGCTACCGGGGAGCTGTTTTTT. This sequence joins TRBV27 and TRBJ2-2; the match to TRBD2 covers 10 bases. The CDR3 spans 13 residues. Per the germline V gene, CDR1 is MNHEY and CDR2 is SMNVEV (reference sequence). V shed 11 bases and J 5 bases; nucleotides not matched to a gene: 5.

This clonotype was detected ten times or more. J is TRBJ2-3 and V is TRBV29-1, with no clear D. The CDR3 sequence is 12 residues long. The germline gives CDR1 SQVTM, CDR2 ANQGSEA. Between the trimmed V and J ends, which lost 0 bases and 7 bases, there was a span of 8 bases. Here the CDR3 DNA reads TGCAGCGTTGAAGACGGTGTGTATACGCAGTATTTT. It is translated as CSVEDGVYTQYF.

This clonotype was seen a few times. The genes are TRBV10-3 and TRBJ2-7; weak D call: TRBD2 (5 bases). The CDR3 consists of 13 residues. The V end lost 4 bases, the J end lost 9 bases, and 16 bases lay between the germline ends. Germline assignment: CDR1 ENHRY and CDR2 SYGVKD. CDR3 sequence reads: CAISGVEARGQYF. CDR3 coding DNA: TGTGCCATCAGTGGAGTGGAGGCGCGCGGGCAGTACTTC.

The chain uses TRBV7-7 and TRBJ2-5; D call uncertain. Trimming removed 1 base at V and 10 bases at J, with 16 bases between. This CDR3 region has 14 residues. Germline-derived CDR1 and CDR2 are SSHAT and FNYEAQ (reference sequence). The CDR3 loop is CASSLDQQSGGQYF. The DNA of the CDR3 is TGTGCCAGCAGCTTAGACCAGCAATCTGGTGGCCAGTACTTC.

The CDR3 loop is CASSLAWGAVSRNEQFF. The DNA of the CDR3 is TGTGCCAGCAGTTTAGCGTGGGGGGCGGTTTCGCGCAATGAGCAGTTCTTC. The chain joins TRBV12-3 or TRBV12-4 to TRBJ2-1; either TRBD1 or TRBD2 may supply D (6 bases each). The CDR3 has 17 amino acids. The V end was cut by 0 bases, the J end by 6 bases, with 18 bases between.

This chain links TRBV9 with TRBJ2-7; 8 bases match TRBD2. Germline V gene sequence: CDR1 SGDLS, CDR2 YYNGEE. The CDR3 loop spans 14 amino acids. V shed 3 bases and J 5 bases; nucleotides not matched to a gene: 7. The CDR3 coding sequence is TGTGCCAGCAGCGGCAGCGGACTAGCAAACGAGCAGTACTTC. Its translation is CASSGSGLANEQYF.

This clonotype was counted at least ten times. The V and J genes are TRBV20-1 and TRBJ2-3; the match to TRBD1 covers 8 bases. The CDR3 covers 16 residues. V lost 0 bases, J lost 6 bases, and 11 bases stayed unmatched. Germline CDR1 and CDR2: DFQATT and SNEGSKA (reference sequence). The CDR3 protein is CSARDQETGESDTQYF. CDR3 DNA sequence: TGCAGTGCTAGAGATCAAGAGACAGGGGAGTCGGATACGCAGTATTTT.

The sample holds a few counts of this clonotype. This chain joins TRBV20-1 and TRBJ1-4; D remains ambiguous. Per the germline V gene, CDR1 is DFQATT and CDR2 is SNEGSKA (reference sequence). The CDR3 runs to 13 residues. V was cut by 4 bases and J by 8 bases, with 14 bases left in between. The CDR3 DNA is TGCAGTGCTATGGGGAGAGGGATGGAAAAACTGTTTTTT. Amino acid sequence: CSAMGRGMEKLFF.

This clonotype was picked up many times. V gene TRBV29-1 combines with J gene TRBJ2-2; a weak D match, TRBD2 (5 bases). The length of the CDR3 is 14 residues. Germline V gene data show CDR1 as SQVTM and CDR2 as ANQGSEA. The V gene lost 4 bases and the J gene lost 7 bases, with 16 bases spanning the gap. In nucleotides, the CDR3 is TGCAGCGTTGGACACGGATTGAGCGGCGGGGAGCTGTTTTTT. Amino acids: CSVGHGLSGGELFF.

This clonotype has more than one count but fewer than ten. The chain joins TRBV24-1 to TRBJ2-2; D gene ambiguous. The length of the CDR3 is 13 residues. Germline CDR1 is KGHDR and CDR2 is SFDVKD. V dropped 3 bases and J dropped 4 bases, with 5 bases sitting between them. CDR3 sequence (DNA): TGTGCCACCAGTGATCCTATCACCGGGGAGCTGTTTTTT. It encodes CATSDPITGELFF.

This clonotype was counted a few times. V and J are TRBV24-1 and TRBJ2-1, with 12 bases matching TRBD2. Germline V CDR1 and CDR2: KGHDR, SFDVKD. This CDR3 contains 13 residues. The V segment lost 12 bases and the J segment 10 bases; nucleotides outside the gene matches: 9. The CDR3 nucleotides read TGTGCCTCCCGGGCTAGCGGGAGGGACGAGCAGTTCTTC. Protein product: CASRASGRDEQFF.

The rearrangement links TRBV15 to TRBJ2-1; TRBD2 matches at 9 bases. This CDR3 has 14 amino acids. CDR1 is LNHNV and CDR2 is YYDKDF in the germline V gene (reference sequence). J was trimmed by 2 bases and V by 7 bases; bases with no gene match: 3. CDR3 sequence reads: CATNSGGAYNEQFF. Here the CDR3 DNA reads TGTGCCACCAATAGCGGGGGAGCCTACAATGAGCAGTTCTTC.

This clonotype was found a few times. V and J are TRBV27 and TRBJ2-7; TRBD2 matches 13 bases. Trimming took 6 bases from V and 6 from J; bases not matched to a gene: 5. Germline CDR1 and CDR2: MNHEY and SMNVEV (reference sequence). This CDR3 region has 14 residues. DNA of the CDR3: TGTGCCAGCAGGGCACTAGCGGGAGGGCGCGAGCAGTACTTC. This translates into CASRALAGGREQYF.

This chain's CDR3 is CASSQYSEQYF. The CDR3 DNA sequence: TGCGCCAGCAGCCAATATTCCGAGCAGTACTTC. The chain has TRBV4-1 and TRBJ2-7; D is unclear. Germline lookup yields CDR1 MGHRA and CDR2 YSYEKL. CDR3 size: 11 residues. Trimming cost V 2 bases and J 6 bases, with 5 bases left between them.

V and J are TRBV14 and TRBJ2-1; 12 nucleotides match TRBD2. Germline V gives CDR1 SGHDN, CDR2 FVKESK. The CDR3 length is 14 residues. With 10 bases clipped from V and 7 bases from J, the junction kept 8 bases outside the gene matches. The CDR3 DNA is TGTGCCACCCAACTAGCGGGAGGAGGAAATGAGCAGTTCTTC. This encodes CATQLAGGGNEQFF.

This chain connects TRBV9 to TRBJ1-5; possibly TRBD1 for D (5 bases). The germline V gene has CDR1 SGDLS and CDR2 YYNGEE. V shed 4 bases and J shed 4 bases, with 12 bases lying between them. CDR3 size: 14 residues. CDR3 sequence reads: CASSSVAGNQPQHF. The DNA of the CDR3 is TGTGCCAGCAGCAGTGTGGCAGGGAATCAGCCCCAGCATTTT.

This clonotype was seen ten or more times. This chain links TRBV29-1 with TRBJ1-2, with D unresolved. Germline lookup yields CDR1 SQVTM and CDR2 ANQGSEA. The CDR3 consists of 12 residues. The V gene lost 3 bases and the J gene lost 6 bases, with 11 bases spanning the gap. The CDR3 sequence: CSVDPQTHGYTF. The DNA for the CDR3 is TGCAGCGTTGATCCCCAAACCCATGGCTACACCTTC.

In DNA form, the CDR3 reads TGTGCCAGCAGTAACATGGACAGGATCGATCAGCCCCAGCATTTT. Protein product: CASSNMDRIDQPQHF. V gene TRBV6-2 or TRBV6-3 combines with J gene TRBJ1-5; 7 bases are a match to TRBD1. J lost 5 bases, V lost 5 bases, and 9 bases had no gene match. The germline gives CDR1 MNHEY, CDR2 SVGEGT. The CDR3 has 15 residues.